These 15 T cell receptor beta chains were all obtained from the same sample, sequenced in a study of shared clonotypes between healthy human individuals. Sequencing used immunoSEQ multiplex PCR; TCRdb keeps in-frame clones, though not all of them. The profile shows more than 600,000 clones, roughly nine tenths of them singletons. CD8 cells regarded as naive lacked CD45RO, were positively chosen for CCR7, and omitted terminally differentiated effector memory CD45RA+ cells. Sequencing was done on a sample of naive CD8+ T cells sorted from blood. These receptors came from a man younger than 40 in good health.

The chain carries TRBV5-6 and TRBJ2-3, with 9 bases lining up with TRBD2. The CDR3 loop spans 15 amino acids. Germline CDR1 reads SGHDT; CDR2 reads YYEEEE. V shed 5 bases, J shed 6 bases, and the junction held 10 bases outside the gene matches. The CDR3 DNA reads as TGTGCCAGCAGACCCGAGGGTAGCGGGAGCGATACGCAGTATTTT. Its translation: CASRPEGSGSDTQYF.

The rearrangement links TRBV4-2 to TRBJ2-3; no firm D call. The germline CDR1 and CDR2 sequences are LGHNA and YNFKEQ. The CDR3 covers 14 residues. V was cut by 1 base and J by 1 base, with 6 bases left in between. As DNA, the CDR3 is TGTGCCAGCAGCCAAGGTACAGGCACAGATACGCAGTATTTT. This codes for CASSQGTGTDTQYF.

V is TRBV19 and J is TRBJ2-1; D assignment may be TRBD1 or TRBD2 (7 bases each). Trimming shortened V by 7 bases and J by 2 bases, and 21 bases separated the two germline ends. CDR1 and CDR2 from the germline V gene are LNHDA and SQIVND (reference sequence). The CDR3 consists of 17 residues. CDR3 amino acids: CASKKSPGGGTYNEQFF. The CDR3 region has the DNA TGTGCCAGTAAAAAGTCCCCAGGGGGGGGCACCTACAATGAGCAGTTCTTC.

The rearrangement joins TRBV28 to TRBJ2-7; possibly TRBD1 for D (6 bases). V shed 3 bases and J shed 3 bases, with 15 bases lying between them. CDR3 size: 15 residues. Germline CDR1 is MDHEN and CDR2 is SYDVKM. The CDR3 reads CASSFESGRGYEQYF. CDR3 sequence (DNA): TGTGCCAGCAGTTTCGAGTCAGGCAGGGGCTACGAGCAGTACTTC.

The table lists this clone with many counts. The chain recombines TRBV20-1 with TRBJ2-7; D unclear. The CDR3 spans 11 residues. Germline V gene sequence: CDR1 DFQATT, CDR2 SNEGSKA (reference sequence). Trimming cost V 6 bases and J 3 bases, with 9 bases left between them. For the CDR3, the DNA is TGCAGTGCCAACGCTAACTACGAGCAGTACTTC. Translation: CSANANYEQYF.

The chain is built from TRBV10-1 and TRBJ2-1; 9 positions match TRBD1. This CDR3 region has 15 residues. V lost 2 bases, J lost 7 bases, and 6 bases stayed unmatched. Germline loops: CDR1 WNHNN, CDR2 SYGVQD (reference sequence). DNA of the CDR3: TGCGCCAGCAGTGAGCCGGACAGGGGTGAAAATGAGCAGTTCTTC. Protein sequence: CASSEPDRGENEQFF.

The table lists this clone with a count of one. V usage is TRBV6-5 and J usage is TRBJ1-5; D gene uncertain. Germline V gene sequence: CDR1 MNHEY, CDR2 SVGAGI. The CDR3 extends over 15 amino acids. V lost 9 bases, J lost 0 bases, and 15 bases lay in between. In nucleotides, the CDR3 is TGTGCCAGTAAGTCAGGCATTTATAGCAATCAGCCCCAGCATTTT. Protein product: CASKSGIYSNQPQHF.

V gene TRBV28 combines with J gene TRBJ2-7, with 9 bases fitting TRBD1. CDR1 MDHEN and CDR2 SYDVKM come from the germline V gene. With 3 bases clipped from V and 7 bases from J, the junction kept 10 bases outside the gene matches. The CDR3 has 15 residues. The CDR3 loop is CASSLGTGLSSEQYF. In DNA form, the CDR3 reads TGTGCCAGCAGTTTGGGGACAGGGTTGAGTTCAGAGCAGTACTTC.

This clone was observed a few times. The J gene is TRBJ2-7, the V gene TRBV7-9; weak D call: TRBD2 (5 bases). The CDR3 sequence is 15 residues long. CDR1 is SEHNR, CDR2 FQNEAQ, per germline (reference sequence). Trimming removed 5 bases at V and 2 bases at J, with 16 bases between. The CDR3 nucleotides read TGTGCCAGCAGCCCGAACGCCGGGAACCCCTACGAGCAGTACTTC. Translated, it gives CASSPNAGNPYEQYF. Combining the CDR3 with reference TRBV7-9 and TRBJ2-7 gives the whole variable domain DTGVSQNPRHKITKRGQNVTFRCDPISEHNRLYWYRQTLGQGPEFLTYFQNEAQLEKSRLLSDRFSAERPKGSFSTLEIQRTEQGDSAMYLCASSPNAGNPYEQYFGPGTRLTVT.

The rearrangement joins TRBV2 to TRBJ2-7, with D possibly being TRBD2 (5 bases). In germline, CDR1 is SNHLY, CDR2 FYNNEI. This CDR3 comprises 15 residues. The germline V and J ends were trimmed by 1 base and 0 bases, with 10 bases remaining between them. The CDR3 bases are TGTGCCAGCAGTGAAGTTAAGCGGAGCTCCTACGAGCAGTACTTC. Protein sequence: CASSEVKRSSYEQYF.

The chain links TRBV27 to TRBJ2-7, with D uncertain. Germline V gives CDR1 MNHEY, CDR2 SMNVEV (reference sequence). This CDR3 contains 13 residues. V dropped 1 base and J dropped 6 bases, with 10 bases sitting between them. The CDR3 spells CASSLFSSPEQYF. CDR3 coding DNA: TGTGCCAGCAGTTTATTTTCTTCTCCCGAGCAGTACTTC.

The genes are TRBV14 and TRBJ2-7, with D possibly being TRBD1 or TRBD2 (6 bases each). CDR1 is SGHDN and CDR2 is FVKESK in the germline V gene. CDR3 size: 15 residues. Trimming removed 1 base at V and 3 bases at J, with 13 bases between. As DNA, the CDR3 is TGTGCCAGCAGCCAAGGTGGGGGGCCTCTCTACGAGCAGTACTTC. It codes for CASSQGGGPLYEQYF.

This rearrangement joins TRBV7-9 to TRBJ2-1; TRBD2 aligns across 12 bases. Germline V lookup: CDR1 SEHNR, CDR2 FQNEAQ (reference sequence). V lost 6 bases, J lost 1 base, and 7 bases stayed unmatched. The CDR3 consists of 17 residues. CDR3 DNA: TGTGCCAGCAGACAGGGACTAGCGGGCAGGTCCTACAATGAGCAGTTCTTC. Its protein product is CASRQGLAGRSYNEQFF. Full variable domain (missing parts from reference TRBV7-9 and TRBJ2-1): DTGVSQNPRHKITKRGQNVTFRCDPISEHNRLYWYRQTLGQGPEFLTYFQNEAQLEKSRLLSDRFSAERPKGSFSTLEIQRTEQGDSAMYLCASRQGLAGRSYNEQFFGPGTRLTVL.

The J gene is TRBJ2-7, the V gene TRBV15; the D gene could be TRBD1 or TRBD2 (5 bases each). V was pared by 0 bases and J by 3 bases, with 9 bases between. The CDR3 extends over 14 amino acids. Germline CDR1 LNHNV, CDR2 YYDKDF (reference sequence). CDR3: CATSRDDGGYEQYF. CDR3 coding DNA: TGTGCCACCAGCAGAGATGATGGGGGCTACGAGCAGTACTTC.

The V gene is TRBV29-1, the J gene TRBJ1-4; D gene uncertain. V was cut by 2 bases and J by 6 bases, with 10 bases left in between. The length of the CDR3 is 13 residues. Germline assignment: CDR1 SQVTM and CDR2 ANQGSEA. In DNA form, the CDR3 reads TGCAGCGTTGAATCGGGGAATGATGAAAAACTGTTTTTT. Residues: CSVESGNDEKLFF.